These 20 T cell receptor beta chains were all obtained from the same sample, sequenced in a study of response to subunit inactivated influenza vaccine. In TCRdb, the RT-PCR reads were re-called with MiXCR into one record per CDR3 protein. The sample shows approximately 490,000 distinct CDR3 sequences, less than 7.5% of them seen only once. The source was PBMCs from blood, collected 23 months after vaccination. Receptor source: a man aged 50 to 75 who received an inactivated influenza vaccine.

This clonotype was counted many times. The gene calls are TRBV12-3 or TRBV12-4 and TRBJ2-7; no clear D. The CDR3 loop spans 13 amino acids. Trimming took 5 bases from V and 4 from J, leaving 12 bases between them. In DNA form, the CDR3 reads TGTGCCAGCAGTCCCTCGTCCGAGTACGAGCAGTACTTC. It translates to CASSPSSEYEQYF.

The chain joins TRBV5-1 to TRBJ2-3, with D possibly TRBD1 on 6 matching bases. CDR3 length: 17 residues. Per germline, CDR1 SGHRS and CDR2 YFSETQ. V lost 3 bases and J lost 0, with 17 bases in between. The chain's CDR3 is CASSSGRGGTSTDTQYF. The CDR3 DNA is TGCGCCAGCAGCTCCGGCAGGGGCGGAACAAGCACAGATACGCAGTATTTT.

In DNA, the CDR3 is TGTGCCAGCAGCCCCCAAGGGACAGATAATGAAAAACTGTTTTTT. Its translation: CASSPQGTDNEKLFF. This rearrangement joins TRBV7-9 to TRBJ1-4, with 7 bases aligning to TRBD1. This CDR3 has 15 amino acids. Per the germline V gene, CDR1 is SEHNR and CDR2 is FQNEAQ (reference sequence). V dropped 5 bases and J dropped 4; count of bases not matched to a gene: 7.

This clonotype was recorded at least ten times. This chain uses TRBV29-1 with TRBJ1-2; D ambiguous. CDR3 length: 9 amino acids. The germline V gene has CDR1 SQVTM and CDR2 ANQGSEA. Trimming removed 4 bases at V and 5 bases at J, with 2 bases between. CDR3 region: CSVAYGYTF. The CDR3 DNA follows: TGCAGCGTTGCGTATGGCTACACCTTC.

The V and J genes are TRBV5-1 and TRBJ2-2; a possible D gene is TRBD1 (6 bases). Per the germline V gene, CDR1 is SGHRS and CDR2 is YFSETQ. V was trimmed by 0 bases and J by 8 bases, leaving 17 bases between them. The CDR3 is 16 residues long. The CDR3 DNA is TGCGCCAGCAGCTTGGCTGGACAGAGTCGAGCGGGGGAGCTGTTTTTT. Translating it yields CASSLAGQSRAGELFF.

The chain employs TRBV7-9 and TRBJ2-1, with TRBD1 matching 9 bases. Per the germline V gene, CDR1 is SEHNR and CDR2 is FQNEAQ (reference sequence). The CDR3 runs to 14 residues. V lost 1 base and J lost 8; bases outside the gene matches: 3. The CDR3 nucleotides are TGTGCCAGCAGCTTAGTGGGACAGGGCTATGAGCAGTTCTTC. This gives the protein CASSLVGQGYEQFF.

There are many counts of this clonotype. The chain joins TRBV7-2 to TRBJ2-7; 14 nucleotides match TRBD2. Germline-derived CDR1 and CDR2 are SGHTA and FQGNSA. V was clipped by 2 bases and J by 3 bases; unmatched bases: 6. This CDR3 region has 17 residues. The DNA for the CDR3 is TGTGCCAGCAGCTTAAGGGGACTAGCGGGGGCTAACTACGAGCAGTACTTC. Amino acid sequence: CASSLRGLAGANYEQYF.

There are a few counts of this clonotype. A read error may produce the germline difference seen at one junction end. The rearrangement uses TRBV24-1 and TRBJ2-3, with TRBD2 matching over 10 bases. Germline V lookup: CDR1 KGHDR, CDR2 SFDVKD. The CDR3 is made up of 15 amino acids. This CDR3 reads CATSRSSGSRDTQYF. CDR3 sequence (DNA): TGTGCCACCAGCCGGTCTAGCGGGAGCAGAGATACGCAGTATTTT.

This clonotype was seen a handful of times. This chain connects TRBV5-1 to TRBJ2-1; D gene unclear. Germline V gene sequence: CDR1 SGHRS, CDR2 YFSETQ. The length of the CDR3 is 14 residues. Deletions cut 1 base from V and 3 bases from J, with 8 bases between. CDR3 nucleotide sequence: TGCGCCAGCAGCTTGAGGCAGGTCTACAATGAGCAGTTCTTC. This sequence encodes CASSLRQVYNEQFF.

V and J are TRBV20-1 and TRBJ2-6, with a weak D call TRBD1 (5 bases). The germline CDR1 and CDR2 sequences are DFQATT and SNEGSKA (reference sequence). There are 17 residues in the CDR3. The germline V and J ends were trimmed by 1 base and 0 bases, with 13 bases remaining between them. The CDR3: CSARGQGEHSGANVLTF. CDR3 DNA sequence: TGCAGTGCTAGAGGGCAGGGTGAACACTCTGGGGCCAACGTCCTGACTTTC.

This clonotype was seen repeatedly, ten times or more. V is TRBV12-3 or TRBV12-4 and J is TRBJ2-3; TRBD1 matches 7 bases. The junction had 6 bases not matched to a gene; V was cut back by 5 bases and J by 1 base. The CDR3 sequence is 15 residues long. The CDR3 DNA sequence: TGTGCCAGCAGTGATACAGGGGTTGGCACAGATACGCAGTATTTT. It specifies CASSDTGVGTDTQYF.

This clonotype turned up a few times. This chain connects TRBV7-2 to TRBJ1-4, with 11 bases fitting TRBD1. CDR3 length: 15 residues. CDR1 and CDR2 (germline): SGHTA, FQGNSA. V lost 4 bases, J lost 7 bases, and 5 bases stayed unmatched. CDR3 in DNA: TGTGCCAGCAGCTCCTGGACAGGGGGCGTTGAAAAACTGTTTTTT. This codes for CASSSWTGGVEKLFF.

This clonotype has a handful of counts. This chain links TRBV7-2 with TRBJ2-6; the D is unclear. CDR1 and CDR2 (germline): SGHTA, FQGNSA. Trimming stripped 4 bases from V and 0 bases from J, with 7 bases between. This CDR3 has 15 amino acids. In DNA, the CDR3 is TGTGCCAGCAGCTCCTTCCGCTCTGGGGCCAACGTCCTGACTTTC. This translates into CASSSFRSGANVLTF.

This sequence joins TRBV20-1 and TRBJ1-4; 8 bases agree with TRBD1. The V gene's germline CDR1 is DFQATT and CDR2 SNEGSKA (reference sequence). The trim removed 4 bases at V and 7 bases at J, leaving 5 bases unmatched. The CDR3 has 13 residues. CDR3 nucleotide sequence: TGCAGTGCTAATCGACAGGGGAGTGAAAAACTGTTTTTT. This sequence encodes CSANRQGSEKLFF.

The chain carries TRBV7-9 and TRBJ2-1; D remains ambiguous. V was trimmed by 1 base and J by 7 bases, leaving 5 bases between them. The CDR3 contains 12 residues. CDR1 is SEHNR and CDR2 is FQNEAQ in the germline V gene (reference sequence). CDR3 region: CASSLDPNEQFF. In DNA form, the CDR3 reads TGTGCCAGCAGCTTAGACCCAAATGAGCAGTTCTTC. The variable domain in full, with the rest retrieved from reference TRBV7-9 and TRBJ2-1, is DTGVSQNPRHKITKRGQNVTFRCDPISEHNRLYWYRQTLGQGPEFLTYFQNEAQLEKSRLLSDRFSAERPKGSFSTLEIQRTEQGDSAMYLCASSLDPNEQFFGPGTRLTVL.

The V gene is TRBV10-3, the J gene TRBJ2-7, with a possible D match to TRBD2 (6 bases). V dropped 2 bases and J dropped 1 base, with 6 bases sitting between them. CDR3 length equals 13 residues. Germline values: CDR1 ENHRY, CDR2 SYGVKD. The CDR3 is CAISEGTSYEQYF. The CDR3 nucleotides read TGTGCCATCAGTGAGGGGACTTCCTACGAGCAGTACTTC.

This clonotype was observed many times. The chain uses TRBV14 and TRBJ2-5, with TRBD1 matching 8 bases. V shed 4 bases and J 4 bases; nucleotides not matched to a gene: 14. This CDR3 is 17 amino acids long. Germline V gene sequence: CDR1 SGHDN, CDR2 FVKESK. For the CDR3, the DNA is TGTGCCAGCAGCCCTTCGGACAGGGTGATTTTAGGAGAGACCCAGTACTTC. Amino acids: CASSPSDRVILGETQYF. The full variable domain, with the rest looked up from reference TRBV14 and TRBJ2-5, is EAGVTQFPSHSVIEKGQTVTLRCDPISGHDNLYWYRRVMGKEIKFLLHFVKESKQDESGMPNNRFLAERTGGTYSTLKVQPAELEDSGVYFCASSPSDRVILGETQYFGPGTRLLVL.

This chain connects TRBV7-2 to TRBJ2-3, with TRBD2 matching over 14 bases. CDR3 length: 22 amino acids. J lost 0 bases, V lost 1 base, and 15 bases had no gene match. Germline CDR1 and CDR2: SGHTA and FQGNSA. The CDR3 protein is CASSLGLQAWTSGRPSTDTQYF. In nucleotides, the CDR3 is TGTGCCAGCAGCTTAGGCCTACAGGCCTGGACTAGCGGGAGGCCAAGCACAGATACGCAGTATTTT.

The rearrangement uses TRBV7-2 and TRBJ2-7; TRBD2 matches at 7 bases. This CDR3 contains 15 residues. Germline loops: CDR1 SGHTA, CDR2 FQGNSA. J lost 5 bases, V lost 1 base, and 8 bases had no gene match. The CDR3 loop is CASSLVAGASHEQYF. Written as DNA, the CDR3 is TGTGCCAGCAGCTTAGTTGCGGGAGCATCCCACGAGCAGTACTTC.

The chain is built from TRBV21-1 and TRBJ2-1; TRBD2, the table's D call, lacks a check against the DNA. TRBV21-1 is described as a pseudogene. This CDR3 is 16 amino acids long. CDR3 nucleotide sequence: TGTGCCAGCAGCAAACTGTTAGCGGGAGTTTGGTGTGAGCAGTTCTTC. As protein: CASSKLLAGVWCEQFF.